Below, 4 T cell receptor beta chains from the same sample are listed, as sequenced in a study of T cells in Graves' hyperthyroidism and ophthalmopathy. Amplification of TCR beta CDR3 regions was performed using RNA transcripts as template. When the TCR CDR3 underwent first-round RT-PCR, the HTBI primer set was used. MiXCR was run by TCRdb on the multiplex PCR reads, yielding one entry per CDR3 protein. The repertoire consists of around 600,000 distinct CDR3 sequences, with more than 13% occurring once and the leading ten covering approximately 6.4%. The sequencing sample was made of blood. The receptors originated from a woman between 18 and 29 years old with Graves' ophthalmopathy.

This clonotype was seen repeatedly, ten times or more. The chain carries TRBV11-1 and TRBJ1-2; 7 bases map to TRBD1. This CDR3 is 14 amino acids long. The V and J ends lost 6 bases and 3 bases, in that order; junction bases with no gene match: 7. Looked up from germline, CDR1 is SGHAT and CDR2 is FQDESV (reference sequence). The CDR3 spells CASRAAGTDYGYTF. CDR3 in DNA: TGTGCCAGCAGAGCAGCCGGGACAGACTATGGCTACACCTTC.

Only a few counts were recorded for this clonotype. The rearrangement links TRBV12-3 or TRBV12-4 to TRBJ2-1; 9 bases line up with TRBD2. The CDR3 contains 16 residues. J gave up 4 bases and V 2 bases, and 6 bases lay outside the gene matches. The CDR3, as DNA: TGTGCCAGCAGTTTATTCGAAGCGGGGGGTTACAATGAGCAGTTCTTC. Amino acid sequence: CASSLFEAGGYNEQFF.

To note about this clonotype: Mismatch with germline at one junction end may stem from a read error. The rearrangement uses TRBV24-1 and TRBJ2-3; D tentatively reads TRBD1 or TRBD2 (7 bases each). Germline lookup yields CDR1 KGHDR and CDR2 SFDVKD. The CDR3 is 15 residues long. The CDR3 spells CATRGSRGGTGTQYF. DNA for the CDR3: TGTGCCACCAGAGGATCCAGGGGGGGTACAGGTACGCAGTATTTT.

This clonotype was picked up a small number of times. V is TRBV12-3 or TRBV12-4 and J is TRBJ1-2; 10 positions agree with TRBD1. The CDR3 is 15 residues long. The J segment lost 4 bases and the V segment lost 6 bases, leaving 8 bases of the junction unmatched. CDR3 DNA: TGTGCCAGCAGCCATGACAGGGGGCAAAGCTATGGCTACACCTTC. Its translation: CASSHDRGQSYGYTF.